Below, 19 T cell receptor beta chains from the same sample are listed, as sequenced in a study of control samples from healthy donors and cancer patients. Profiled with immunoSEQ multiplex PCR; TCRdb holds only in-frame clones, not every one. The sample lists 95,000 to 110,000 clones; around 88% were seen once. The sample was PBMCs. The origin of the receptors is a man between 60 and 70 years old with lung cancer.

This chain uses TRBV11-3 with TRBJ2-3; unclear D gene. The CDR3 is 14 residues long. Trimming took off 1 base at V and 0 bases at J, with 5 bases between the two ends. CDR1 and CDR2 from the germline V gene are SGHNT and YENEEA. CDR3 coding DNA: TGTGCCAGCAGCTTAGTTGCCAGCACAGATACGCAGTATTTT. It specifies CASSLVASTDTQYF.

The V call is TRBV10-3, the J call TRBJ1-2; TRBD1 agrees at 9 bases. V dropped 6 bases and J dropped 4; count of bases not matched to a gene: 6. The V gene's germline CDR1 is ENHRY and CDR2 SYGVKD. The CDR3 runs to 14 residues. The CDR3 loop is CAIRLDRGGYGYTF. As DNA, the CDR3 is TGTGCCATCAGACTGGACAGGGGTGGCTATGGCTACACCTTC.

The chain links TRBV10-3 to TRBJ2-1; D ambiguous. With 0 bases removed from V and 8 bases from J, the gap between germline ends came to 8 bases. CDR1 is ENHRY and CDR2 is SYGVKD in the germline V gene. This CDR3 region has 13 residues. CDR3 bases: TGTGCCATCAGTGAGTCGCTAGTTGATGAGCAGTTCTTC. Translating gives CAISESLVDEQFF.

V is TRBV25-1 and J is TRBJ2-3; D is unclear. In germline, CDR1 is MGHDK, CDR2 SYGVNS. This CDR3 is built from 13 residues. Trimming left V 4 bases short and J 5 bases short, with 10 bases between. The CDR3 nucleotides read TGTGCCAGCAGTGTCCTGCATGGAGATACGCAGTATTTT. Residues: CASSVLHGDTQYF.

The CDR3 loop is CASSRGDYPYTDTQYF. The CDR3 nucleotides are TGTGCCAGCAGCCGAGGAGACTACCCCTACACAGATACGCAGTATTTT. V is TRBV3-1 (or the pseudogene TRBV3-2) and J is TRBJ2-3; weak D call: TRBD2 (5 bases). The CDR3 runs 16 residues. V lost 4 bases and J lost 2, with 16 bases in between. Germline CDR1 LGHDT, CDR2 YNNKEL (reference sequence).

This clone occurred once. The genes are TRBV7-2 and TRBJ1-1, with D perhaps TRBD1 (5 bases). Germline CDR1 SGHTA, CDR2 FQGNSA. The CDR3 is 12 residues long. V was pared by 4 bases and J by 7 bases, with 10 bases between. DNA of the CDR3: TGTGCCAGCAGCTGGAGTACAGGTGAAGCTTTCTTT. Amino acid sequence: CASSWSTGEAFF. The variable domain in full, completed from reference TRBV7-2 and TRBJ1-1, reads GAGVSQSPSNKVTEKGKDVELRCDPISGHTALYWYRQSLGQGLEFLIYFQGNSAPDKSGLPSDRFSAERTGGSVSTLTIQRTQQEDSAVYLCASSWSTGEAFFGQGTRLTVV.

This chain uses TRBV5-1 with TRBJ2-5; no clear D gene. The CDR3 loop spans 11 amino acids. V lost 0 bases to trimming and J lost 5 bases, with 2 bases between them. CDR1 and CDR2 from the germline V gene are SGHRS and YFSETQ. The CDR3 here is CASSLDETQYF. The CDR3 DNA reads TGCGCCAGCAGCTTGGACGAGACCCAGTACTTC.

This chain connects TRBV29-1 to TRBJ1-4, with D unresolved. In germline, CDR1 is SQVTM, CDR2 ANQGSEA. The CDR3 consists of 14 residues. V lost 7 bases, J lost 4 bases, and 16 bases lay in between. The CDR3 reads CSGSWAGSNEKLFF. The CDR3 DNA sequence: TGCAGCGGTTCGTGGGCGGGTAGTAATGAAAAACTGTTTTTT.

This clone showed up just once. This chain's CDR3 is CASSRDAEGTEAFF. The DNA for the CDR3 is TGTGCCAGCTCTAGGGACGCGGAGGGCACTGAAGCTTTCTTT. The gene calls are TRBV18 and TRBJ1-1, with D possibly being TRBD1 (5 bases). Germline CDR1 is KGHSH and CDR2 is LQKENI. The ends were cut back, 6 bases at V and 4 bases at J, with 15 bases in the middle. The CDR3 totals 14 residues.

This clone was seen only once. The chain couples TRBV30 to TRBJ2-2; 9 bases align to TRBD1. The CDR3 loop spans 17 amino acids. V dropped 7 bases and J dropped 0; count of bases not matched to a gene: 12. The germline V gene encodes CDR1 GTSNPN and CDR2 SVGIG (reference sequence). CDR3 sequence reads: CASSGTGYSANTGELFF. CDR3 coding DNA: TGTGCCTCGTCCGGGACAGGGTATTCCGCGAACACCGGGGAGCTGTTTTTT.

The table lists this clone with a count of one. This chain uses TRBV18 with TRBJ2-3; 10 bases fit TRBD2. Germline assignment: CDR1 KGHSH and CDR2 LQKENI. The ends lost 5 bases at V and 2 bases at J; junction bases unmatched: 7. The length of the CDR3 is 16 residues. The CDR3 region has the DNA TGTGCCAGCTCAGAGTTCCTAGCGGGGGTCACAGATACGCAGTATTTT. This encodes CASSEFLAGVTDTQYF.

The genes are TRBV30 and TRBJ2-2, with D tentatively TRBD1 (6 bases). This CDR3 has 15 residues. V dropped 1 base and J dropped 2 bases, with 11 bases sitting between them. The germline V gene encodes CDR1 GTSNPN and CDR2 SVGIG (reference sequence). The CDR3 sequence is CAWSGQALNTGELFF. The DNA for the CDR3 is TGTGCCTGGAGTGGACAGGCTCTAAACACCGGGGAGCTGTTTTTT.

The rearrangement uses TRBV24-1 and TRBJ2-5, with D possibly TRBD2 on 6 matching bases. The V gene's germline CDR1 is KGHDR and CDR2 SFDVKD. The CDR3 covers 15 residues. Trimming shortened V by 3 bases and J by 4 bases, and 14 bases separated the two germline ends. DNA for the CDR3: TGTGCCACCAGTGATCCCACTAGCAGCGGAGAGACCCAGTACTTC. It codes for CATSDPTSSGETQYF.

In its sample, this clone was seen a few times. This rearrangement joins TRBV28 to TRBJ1-5, with D perhaps matching TRBD1 (5 bases). V lost 6 bases and J lost 2, with 14 bases in between. Germline CDR1 reads MDHEN; CDR2 reads SYDVKM. This CDR3 contains 15 residues. In nucleotides, the CDR3 is TGTGCCAGCAGCTCAGAGGGACGCGGCAATCAGCCCCAGCATTTT. Translating gives CASSSEGRGNQPQHF.

The chain couples TRBV24-1 to TRBJ2-2; 9 bases line up with TRBD1. V dropped 8 bases and J dropped 5; count of bases not matched to a gene: 5. Germline CDR1 reads KGHDR; CDR2 reads SFDVKD. CDR3 length: 14 amino acids. The CDR3 nucleotides read TGTGCCACCACATCCGGGACAGGGACCGGGGAGCTGTTTTTT. It codes for CATTSGTGTGELFF.

The gene calls are TRBV24-1 and TRBJ1-3, with D maybe TRBD1 (5 bases). Trimming removed 4 bases from V and 0 bases from J, with 9 bases in between. Per germline, CDR1 KGHDR and CDR2 SFDVKD. This CDR3 spans 15 amino acids. The CDR3 loop reads CATSDEGISGNTIYF. The CDR3 DNA reads TGTGCCACCAGTGACGAGGGGATCTCTGGAAACACCATATATTTT.

The chain links TRBV14 to TRBJ2-1, with D possibly TRBD1 on 6 matching bases. This CDR3 contains 17 residues. Germline V gene lookup returns CDR1 SGHDN and CDR2 FVKESK. V was cut by 0 bases and J by 4 bases, with 16 bases left in between. The CDR3 loop is CASSQEQGEKRYNEQFF. CDR3 DNA: TGTGCCAGCAGCCAAGAACAGGGAGAGAAAAGATACAATGAGCAGTTCTTC.

The gene calls are TRBV4-1 and TRBJ2-1; D may be TRBD1 (5 bases). The V and J ends lost 1 base and 4 bases respectively, with 8 bases between them. CDR3 length: 14 residues. CDR1 and CDR2 from the germline V gene are MGHRA and YSYEKL. The CDR3 here is CASSQAQGYNEQFF. CDR3 in DNA: TGCGCCAGCAGCCAAGCGCAGGGATACAATGAGCAGTTCTTC.

V and J are TRBV5-1 and TRBJ1-1; 7 bases are shared with TRBD1. Germline assignment: CDR1 SGHRS and CDR2 YFSETQ. This CDR3 is 14 amino acids long. V gave up 3 bases and J gave up 2 bases; unmatched junction bases: 4. The CDR3 sequence: CASSSGGPNTEAFF. The CDR3 DNA is TGCGCCAGCAGCTCAGGGGGGCCAAACACTGAAGCTTTCTTT.